Shown below are 21 T cell receptor beta chains from a single sample sequenced in a study of shared clonotypes between healthy human individuals. Profiling relied on immunoSEQ multiplex PCR, and the TCRdb table lists in-frame clones only, not all of them. Of some 1 million clones detected, around four fifths appear once; the ten largest clones hold approximately 1.5%. The specimen sequenced was memory CD4+ T cells sorted from blood. The subset here: CD45RA-negative fraction. The receptors stem from a man aged 18-30 years in good health.

This clone was found a few times. Within the sample, other DNA sequences also encode this same CDR3. This chain links TRBV6-1 with TRBJ2-3; no clear D gene. CDR3 length equals 12 residues. V was clipped by 0 bases and J by 5 bases, with 3 bases between them. Germline-derived CDR1 and CDR2 are MNHNS and SASEGT. Here the CDR3 reads CASSEAGDTQYF. CDR3 in DNA: TGTGCCAGCAGTGAAGCCGGAGATACGCAGTATTTT.

This sequence joins TRBV4-3 and TRBJ1-5, with D uncertain. The CDR3 contains 15 residues. Trimming took 0 bases from V and 4 from J, leaving 10 bases between them. Germline values: CDR1 LGHNA, CDR2 YSLEER. The CDR3 sequence is CASSQEWTGNQPQHF. CDR3 nucleotides: TGCGCCAGCAGCCAAGAATGGACGGGGAATCAGCCCCAGCATTTT.

V gene TRBV6-5 combines with J gene TRBJ2-3, with 7 bases matching TRBD1. Germline CDR1 reads MNHEY; CDR2 reads SVGAGI. The length of the CDR3 is 16 residues. V was clipped by 2 bases and J by 1 base; unmatched bases: 6. CDR3 DNA: TGTGCCAGCAGTTACGGATTAACAGGGGGCACAGATACGCAGTATTTT. Encoded protein: CASSYGLTGGTDTQYF.

V is TRBV28 and J is TRBJ2-3, with 7 bases fitting TRBD2. The CDR3 sequence is 14 residues long. The J segment lost 2 bases and the V segment lost 5 bases, leaving 4 bases of the junction unmatched. In germline, CDR1 is MDHEN, CDR2 SYDVKM. This CDR3 is CASSQGGYTDTQYF. CDR3 DNA sequence: TGTGCCAGCAGTCAGGGAGGGTACACAGATACGCAGTATTTT.

There are many counts of this clone. The chain carries TRBV30 and TRBJ1-4; no reliable D call. V lost 7 bases, J lost 7 bases, and 16 bases lay in between. The length of the CDR3 is 13 residues. Per germline, CDR1 GTSNPN and CDR2 SVGIG (reference sequence). CDR3 DNA sequence: TGTGCCTCCTCGCGGGGATTGTCTGAAAAACTGTTTTTT. Its translation is CASSRGLSEKLFF. The whole variable domain, filled in from reference TRBV30 and TRBJ1-4, reads SQTIHQWPATLVQPVGSPLSLECTVEGTSNPNLYWYRQAAGRGLQLLFYSVGIGQISSEVPQNLSASRPQDRQFILSSKKLLLSDSGFYLCASSRGLSEKLFFGSGTQLSVL.

This chain connects TRBV28 to TRBJ1-6; the D is unclear. The CDR3 extends over 15 amino acids. The V gene lost 3 bases and the J gene lost 3 bases, with 9 bases spanning the gap. From germline, CDR1 is MDHEN and CDR2 SYDVKM. The CDR3 DNA is TGTGCCAGCAGTTTGTCTCTGAGCTATAATTCACCCCTCCACTTT. Its protein is CASSLSLSYNSPLHF. Full variable domain (missing parts from reference TRBV28 and TRBJ1-6): DVKVTQSSRYLVKRTGEKVFLECVQDMDHENMFWYRQDPGLGLRLIYFSYDVKMKEKGDIPEGYSVSREKKERFSLILESASTNQTSMYLCASSLSLSYNSPLHFGNGTRLTVT.

The V call is TRBV18, the J call TRBJ1-5; D is unresolved. Trimming cost V 3 bases and J 4 bases, with 10 bases left between them. Looked up from germline, CDR1 is KGHSH and CDR2 is LQKENI. The CDR3 runs 14 residues. This CDR3 reads CASSPFRGNQPQHF. The CDR3, as DNA: TGTGCCAGCTCACCTTTTCGAGGAAATCAGCCCCAGCATTTT.

The V gene is TRBV18, the J gene TRBJ1-2; 7 bases fit TRBD1. Germline V gene data show CDR1 as KGHSH and CDR2 as LQKENI. The CDR3 covers 14 residues. V was pared by 6 bases and J by 4 bases, with 8 bases of the junction left unmatched. CDR3 in amino acids: CASSSGTDLYGYTF. The CDR3 DNA follows: TGTGCCAGCTCCTCCGGGACAGACCTCTATGGCTACACCTTC. The whole variable domain, filled in from reference TRBV18 and TRBJ1-2, reads NAGVMQNPRHLVRRRGQEARLRCSPMKGHSHVYWYRQLPEEGLKFMVYLQKENIIDESGMPKERFSAEFPKEGPSILRIQQVVRGDSAAYFCASSSGTDLYGYTFGSGTRLTVV.

The J gene is TRBJ1-6, the V gene TRBV7-9; TRBD1 aligns across 9 bases. Germline V CDR1 and CDR2: SEHNR, FQNEAQ (reference sequence). With 6 bases clipped from V and 9 bases from J, the junction kept 6 bases outside the gene matches. This CDR3 contains 14 residues. CDR3 DNA sequence: TGTGCCAGCAGAGGGACAGGGTCGTCTTCACCCCTCCACTTT. This codes for CASRGTGSSSPLHF.

The CDR3 nucleotides are TGTGCCAGCAGCTTAAGCGGGAGGGGAGTCACCGGGGAGCTGTTTTTT. Translating gives CASSLSGRGVTGELFF. The chain links TRBV7-2 to TRBJ2-2; 10 bases match TRBD2. The CDR3 covers 16 residues. The ends lost 2 bases at V and 4 bases at J; junction bases unmatched: 4. In germline, CDR1 is SGHTA, CDR2 FQGNSA.

V gene TRBV25-1 combines with J gene TRBJ2-3; 9 nucleotides align to TRBD2. The CDR3 has 16 amino acids. Germline V CDR1 and CDR2: MGHDK, SYGVNS. Unmatched junction bases numbered 13, after V lost 4 bases and J lost 8 bases. DNA of the CDR3: TGTGCCAGCAGTGCCCCGGGGGGGCGGGAGGGCGGTACGCAGTATTTT. This gives the protein CASSAPGGREGGTQYF.

V is TRBV2 and J is TRBJ2-1; TRBD1 aligns across 9 bases. V lost 6 bases to trimming and J lost 3 bases; unmatched junction nucleotides: 12. The V gene's germline CDR1 is SNHLY and CDR2 FYNNEI. CDR3 length: 17 amino acids. The CDR3 here is CASSHRFRDRDYNEQFF. The CDR3 nucleotides are TGTGCCAGCAGCCACCGATTCCGGGACAGGGACTACAATGAGCAGTTCTTC.

The rearrangement links TRBV18 to TRBJ1-2, with 9 nucleotides matching TRBD1. V shed 3 bases, J shed 2 bases, and the junction held 7 bases outside the gene matches. This CDR3 comprises 16 residues. The germline gives CDR1 KGHSH, CDR2 LQKENI. In DNA, the CDR3 is TGTGCCAGCTCACCGACGACGGACAGGGGAAACTATGGCTACACCTTC. Encoded protein: CASSPTTDRGNYGYTF.

The chain joins TRBV7-9 to TRBJ1-3, with D maybe TRBD1 (5 bases). Trimming left V 2 bases short and J 6 bases short, with 11 bases between. There are 14 residues in the CDR3. CDR1 SEHNR and CDR2 FQNEAQ come from the germline V gene (reference sequence). For the CDR3, the DNA is TGTGCCAGCAGCTTAACTAGGGACGAAAACACCATATATTTT. This gives the protein CASSLTRDENTIYF. The full variable domain, rest sourced from reference TRBV7-9 and TRBJ1-3, is DTGVSQNPRHKITKRGQNVTFRCDPISEHNRLYWYRQTLGQGPEFLTYFQNEAQLEKSRLLSDRFSAERPKGSFSTLEIQRTEQGDSAMYLCASSLTRDENTIYFGEGSWLTVV.

The gene calls are TRBV5-1 and TRBJ1-2; D is possibly TRBD1 (5 bases). This CDR3 has 16 residues. CDR1 is SGHRS and CDR2 is YFSETQ in the germline V gene. The V and J ends lost 4 bases and 1 base respectively, with 17 bases between them. The CDR3 here is CASSLRLGGDNYGYTF. The CDR3 DNA follows: TGCGCCAGCAGCCTCCGACTCGGGGGGGATAACTATGGCTACACCTTC.

The gene calls are TRBV14 and TRBJ1-2, with D possibly TRBD1 on 5 matching bases. V dropped 2 bases and J dropped 4 bases, with 14 bases sitting between them. This CDR3 is built from 15 residues. In germline, CDR1 is SGHDN, CDR2 FVKESK. CDR3 DNA sequence: TGTGCCAGCAGCCAACTCGGGACCAATGTCTATGGCTACACCTTC. It yields the protein CASSQLGTNVYGYTF.

CDR3: CASTSGERQPQHF. The CDR3 DNA sequence: TGTGCCAGCACCTCAGGAGAGCGTCAGCCCCAGCATTTT. The genes are TRBV6-5 and TRBJ1-5, with D uncertain. V gave up 7 bases and J gave up 6 bases, with 13 bases separating them. The V gene's germline CDR1 is MNHEY and CDR2 SVGAGI. CDR3 length equals 13 residues.

This chain connects TRBV7-8 to TRBJ2-3; perhaps TRBD2 as D (6 bases). The V end lost 4 bases, the J end lost 0 bases, and 17 bases lay between the germline ends. The CDR3 totals 17 residues. Germline assignment: CDR1 SGHVS and CDR2 FQNEAQ. The CDR3 DNA reads TGTGCCAGCAGCTCAGGATGGGGGAGGCCTAGCACAGATACGCAGTATTTT. Translation gives CASSSGWGRPSTDTQYF.

The chain is built from TRBV30 and TRBJ2-5; D unresolved. This CDR3 spans 10 amino acids. The V gene lost 3 bases and the J gene lost 2 bases, with 1 base spanning the gap. Germline CDR1 GTSNPN, CDR2 SVGIG (reference sequence). CDR3 nucleotide sequence: TGTGCCTGGAGGCAAGAGACCCAGTACTTC. Translated, it gives CAWRQETQYF.

Details on this clone: The sample carries other DNA sequences with the same CDR3. V gene TRBV29-1 combines with J gene TRBJ1-2; possible D gene TRBD1, 6 bases. The CDR3 runs 11 residues. V gave up 3 bases and J gave up 7 bases, with 9 bases separating them. Per germline, CDR1 SQVTM and CDR2 ANQGSEA. Written as DNA, the CDR3 is TGCAGCGTTGATCAGGGGTCTGGCTACACCTTC. It yields the protein CSVDQGSGYTF.

This clone has at least ten counts. No conserved phenylalanine or tryptophan ends this CDR3, so it is likely a read error. The limits of the CDR3 on the DNA are not certain, so only TCRdb's listed CDR3 is given. The chain employs TRBV6-5 and TRBJ1-5; TRBD1 is taken as the D call from the table, unchecked against the DNA. The germline V gene encodes CDR1 MNHEY and CDR2 SVGAGI. A total of 12 residues make up the CDR3, ends included. CDR3 sequence reads: CASKEGQGGASY.